This T cell receptor beta chain was sequenced for a study of blood T cell repertoires in COVID-19. Study at large: Sites across the United States, Italy and Spain contributed samples from acute and convalescent COVID-19.

As originally analysed: Reference gene primer amplification yielded estimated nucleated cell counts. The repertoire was sequenced with immunoSEQ multiplex PCR; TCRdb's copy has only in-frame clones and lacks some. D and trimming were read from the DNA, whereas the V and J calls and clone size are those reported in that table. Of about 80,000 clones listed, roughly four fifths are singletons. V was clipped by 4 bases and J by 0 bases, with 14 bases between them. This CDR3 region has 16 residues. Per the germline V gene, CDR1 is SGHTS and CDR2 is YDEGEE. The origin of this receptor is a human donor in a cohort sampled during active COVID-19. V is TRBV5-8 and J is TRBJ2-1; a weak D match, TRBD2 (6 bases). The sequencing input was peripheral blood. The DNA for the CDR3 is TGTGCCAGCAGCCCGGGACTGGGAAGCTCCTACAATGAGCAGTTCTTC. Translating gives CASSPGLGSSYNEQFF.